Given below is one T cell receptor (beta chain) in context. The antigen remains unidentified. Germline lookup yields CDR1 SGDLS and CDR2 YYNGEE. Trimming stripped 3 bases from V and 7 bases from J, with 20 bases between. The CDR3 spans 15 residues. Produced via immunoSEQ multiplex PCR; TCRdb's table is partial and in-frame only. The table has about 76,000 clones, 70% to 90% seen once. These data are taken from a study of T cell responses to AZD1222 COVID-19 vaccine. Study observations and caveats: The study sampled repertoires only after the peak T cell response. Most donors were white British and more were female, and clonal diversity was possibly underestimated.

This TCR derives from an adult in good health. This chain connects TRBV9 to TRBJ2-7; weak D call: TRBD1 (5 bases). The sequencing here drew on peripheral blood, taken on day 0 of MenACWY control vaccination. This CDR3 is CASSDQPGLSGEQYF. As DNA, the CDR3 is TGTGCCAGCAGCGATCAACCGGGTCTCTCAGGGGAGCAGTACTTC.